This record covers a single T cell receptor beta chain. This specimen comes from a study of blood T cell repertoires in COVID-19. Study as a whole: COVID-19 samples collected from the United States, Italy and Spain covered acute and convalescent phases.

The CDR3 extends over 18 amino acids. Germline CDR1 and CDR2: SEHNR and FQNEAQ (reference sequence). V trimming: 8 bases; J trimming: 4 bases; junction bases outside the gene matches: 22. Assay: immunoSEQ multiplex PCR; the TCRdb copy retains only in-frame clones and omits some. The repertoire consists of 120,000 to 150,000 clones, with about nine tenths occurring once and the leading ten covering about 2.3%. The genes are TRBV7-9 and TRBJ2-7; 8 bases match TRBD2. This receptor was identified in a human donor in a cohort sampled during active COVID-19. The sample was peripheral blood. The CDR3 here is CASGGKMTQGLGSYEQYF. The DNA for the CDR3 is TGTGCCAGCGGAGGGAAGATGACCCAGGGACTAGGAAGTTACGAGCAGTACTTC. Based on the CDR3 plus reference TRBV7-9 and TRBJ2-7, the full variable domain is DTGVSQNPRHKITKRGQNVTFRCDPISEHNRLYWYRQTLGQGPEFLTYFQNEAQLEKSRLLSDRFSAERPKGSFSTLEIQRTEQGDSAMYLCASGGKMTQGLGSYEQYFGPGTRLTVT.